This entry lists 32 T cell receptor beta chains sequenced from one sample in a study of blood T cells in healthy people across ages. For the second PCR, which ran for roughly 6 to 12 cycles, a sample-barcoded 5' primer and a J-beta primer mix were used. One entry per CDR3 protein results from TCRdb running MiXCR on the 5' RACE reads. The sample includes about 730,000 distinct CDR3 sequences, roughly 45% of them seen just once. Sample: blood. These receptor sequences come from a woman aged 55-70 years in good health.

The chain is built from TRBV20-1 and TRBJ2-7; 9 positions agree with TRBD2. This CDR3 has 15 residues. J was trimmed by 2 bases and V by 6 bases; bases with no gene match: 11. CDR1 DFQATT and CDR2 SNEGSKA come from the germline V gene (reference sequence). Written as DNA, the CDR3 is TGCAGTGCGCCGATACTAGCGGGTGGGACCTACGAGCAGTACTTC. This gives the protein CSAPILAGGTYEQYF.

This clonotype was seen a few times. This chain joins TRBV7-2 and TRBJ1-4; a weak D match, TRBD1 (5 bases). The CDR3 totals 12 residues. Trimming cost V 5 bases and J 11 bases, with 12 bases left between them. Germline values: CDR1 SGHTA, CDR2 FQGNSA. The CDR3 here is CASSEVPGKLFF. Written as DNA, the CDR3 is TGTGCCAGCAGCGAAGTCCCAGGGAAACTGTTTTTT.

The genes are TRBV7-2 and TRBJ1-3; D perhaps matches TRBD1 (6 bases). CDR3 length: 15 residues. V was pared by 6 bases and J by 0 bases, with 12 bases between. Germline CDR1 SGHTA, CDR2 FQGNSA. CDR3 sequence (DNA): TGTGCCAGCAGGGACAGAGATTTCTCTGGAAACACCATATATTTT. It encodes CASRDRDFSGNTIYF.

The chain joins TRBV29-1 to TRBJ2-7; D may correspond to TRBD1 or TRBD2 (5 bases each). Germline CDR1 reads SQVTM; CDR2 reads ANQGSEA. This CDR3 has 12 residues. With 6 bases removed from V and 3 bases from J, the gap between germline ends came to 12 bases. This CDR3 is CSVRDGDYEQYF. As DNA, the CDR3 is TGCAGCGTCCGGGACGGGGACTACGAGCAGTACTTC.

The J gene is TRBJ2-3, the V gene TRBV20-1; D remains ambiguous. Germline CDR1 is DFQATT and CDR2 is SNEGSKA (reference sequence). Trimming removed 4 bases from V and 5 bases from J, with 16 bases in between. The CDR3 totals 14 residues. For the CDR3, the DNA is TGCAGTGCTACAAAAAAACGAGAACGAGATACGCAGTATTTT. Residues: CSATKKRERDTQYF.

The chain couples TRBV9 to TRBJ1-2; TRBD1 matches at 8 bases. Trimming removed 3 bases from V and 2 bases from J; junction bases left unmatched: 6. Germline V gene lookup returns CDR1 SGDLS and CDR2 YYNGEE. The CDR3 is made up of 15 amino acids. The CDR3 spells CASSGPGGANYGYTF. The CDR3 coding sequence is TGTGCCAGCAGCGGACCAGGGGGCGCAAACTATGGCTACACCTTC.

The table lists this clonotype with many counts. The chain employs TRBV9 and TRBJ2-3; TRBD1 matches 8 bases. Trimming took 0 bases from V and 6 from J; bases not matched to a gene: 3. The germline gives CDR1 SGDLS, CDR2 YYNGEE. This CDR3 region has 14 residues. DNA for the CDR3: TGTGCCAGCAGCGTAGGTCAGGGGGCTGATACGCAGTATTTT. The encoded protein is CASSVGQGADTQYF.

This clonotype has just a few counts. The V call is TRBV4-3, the J call TRBJ1-1; the D is unclear. The V end lost 0 bases, the J end lost 3 bases, and 11 bases lay between the germline ends. CDR3 length: 15 amino acids. The V gene's germline CDR1 is LGHNA and CDR2 YSLEER. The chain's CDR3 is CASSQEAVRDTEAFF. The CDR3 region has the DNA TGCGCCAGCAGCCAAGAAGCGGTGAGGGACACTGAAGCTTTCTTT.

The chain has TRBV7-8 and TRBJ2-7; TRBD1 agrees at 8 bases. Trimming took 5 bases from V and 5 from J; bases not matched to a gene: 8. This CDR3 is built from 14 residues. Germline V CDR1 and CDR2: SGHVS, FQNEAQ. CDR3 coding DNA: TGTGCCAGCAGCCTCCGACAGGGGACCAACGAGCAGTACTTC. Protein product: CASSLRQGTNEQYF.

The chain employs TRBV7-2 and TRBJ2-7; 11 bases are a match to TRBD2. After removal of 5 bases from V and 3 bases from J, the junction contained 9 bases not matched to a gene. Germline CDR1 reads SGHTA; CDR2 reads FQGNSA. There are 16 residues in the CDR3. The CDR3 here is CASSPGLAAFYYEQYF. As DNA, the CDR3 is TGTGCCAGCAGCCCGGGACTAGCGGCCTTTTACTACGAGCAGTACTTC.

The table lists this clonotype with a few counts. The CDR3 sequence: CASSLTTGGNTEAFF. The CDR3 DNA reads as TGTGCCAGCAGTCTTACAACGGGGGGAAACACTGAAGCTTTCTTT. The V gene is TRBV3-1, the J gene TRBJ1-1; D possibly corresponds to TRBD1 (5 bases). Trimming took 6 bases from V and 2 from J, leaving 16 bases between them. The CDR3 has 15 amino acids. The germline gives CDR1 LGHDT, CDR2 YNNKEL (reference sequence).

This clonotype has only a few counts. The CDR3 is CASSTLAGVETQYF. CDR3 bases: TGTGCCAGCAGTACCCTAGCGGGGGTCGAGACCCAGTACTTC. The V call is TRBV6-6, the J call TRBJ2-7; 10 positions agree with TRBD2. The J call could be wrong; TRBJ2-5 is a better fit for the DNA end. The CDR3 is 14 residues long. The V gene's germline CDR1 is MNHNY and CDR2 SVGAGI (reference sequence).

This CDR3 reads CASSQENEITQYF. CDR3 nucleotides: TGTGCCAGCAGCCAAGAGAACGAAATTACGCAGTATTTT. This chain uses TRBV4-2 with TRBJ2-3, with D uncertain. The germline V and J ends were trimmed by 0 bases and 8 bases, with 9 bases remaining between them. Germline CDR1 and CDR2: LGHNA and YNFKEQ. CDR3 length: 13 amino acids.

The V gene is TRBV9, the J gene TRBJ2-3, with 8 bases lining up with TRBD2. The junction had 5 bases not matched to a gene; V was cut back by 0 bases and J by 2 bases. CDR3 length: 16 amino acids. CDR1 and CDR2 (germline): SGDLS, YYNGEE. The CDR3, as DNA: TGTGCCAGCAGCGTAGGGAACGGGGGGGCCACAGATACGCAGTATTTT. It encodes CASSVGNGGATDTQYF.

The table lists this clonotype with a few counts. V gene TRBV11-2 combines with J gene TRBJ2-1; 9 nucleotides agree with TRBD1. CDR3 length equals 15 residues. Per germline, CDR1 SGHAT and CDR2 FQNNGV. The V segment lost 4 bases and the J segment 8 bases; nucleotides outside the gene matches: 9. For the CDR3, the DNA is TGTGCCAGCAGCTGGGGGACAGGGAGCTTCGATGAGCAGTTCTTC. It yields the protein CASSWGTGSFDEQFF.

About this clonotype: A single base separates this from a much larger clone, so it may be a read error. J is TRBJ2-7 and V is TRBV5-4, with D perhaps matching TRBD2 (5 bases). The CDR3 totals 13 residues. V gave up 3 bases and J gave up 11 bases, with 18 bases separating them. CDR1 and CDR2 from the germline V gene are SGHNT and YYREEE (reference sequence). The CDR3: CASSSGIGMGEYF. CDR3 sequence (DNA): TGTGCCAGCAGCTCGGGGATCGGGATGGGCGAGTACTTC.

This chain connects TRBV15 to TRBJ2-7; 10 bases map to TRBD1. V dropped 3 bases and J dropped 2; count of bases not matched to a gene: 13. Germline V gene sequence: CDR1 LNHNV, CDR2 YYDKDF (reference sequence). The CDR3 loop spans 18 amino acids. CDR3 sequence reads: CATSSAHSRDRGAYEQYF. CDR3 bases: TGTGCCACCAGCAGTGCCCATTCCCGGGACAGGGGAGCCTACGAGCAGTACTTC.

This clonotype was detected only once. This chain joins TRBV25-1 and TRBJ2-3; D gene ambiguous. Between the trimmed V and J ends, which lost 1 base and 7 bases, there was a span of 9 bases. The CDR3 consists of 13 residues. The germline CDR1 and CDR2 sequences are MGHDK and SYGVNS. The CDR3 DNA follows: TGTGCCAGCAGTGAATTTTTTAGAAATACGCAGTATTTT. Translation: CASSEFFRNTQYF.

J is TRBJ2-1 and V is TRBV5-1, with 8 nucleotides matching TRBD1. The CDR3 has 14 residues. V shed 0 bases, J shed 7 bases, and the junction held 3 bases outside the gene matches. Per the germline V gene, CDR1 is SGHRS and CDR2 is YFSETQ. In DNA, the CDR3 is TGCGCCAGCAGCTTGGCGGACAGGGTAAATGAGCAGTTCTTC. It codes for CASSLADRVNEQFF.

The rearrangement joins TRBV7-2 to TRBJ1-2, with D tentatively TRBD1 (6 bases). There are 11 residues in the CDR3. Germline V gives CDR1 SGHTA, CDR2 FQGNSA. The CDR3 loop reads CGVERGYGYTF. CDR3 nucleotides: TGTGGAGTAGAAAGGGGGTATGGCTACACCTTC.

This clonotype was counted between two and nine times. A junction boundary mismatches the germline segment, possibly from a read error. The V gene is TRBV20-1, the J gene TRBJ2-1, with D possibly TRBD2 on 5 matching bases. CDR1 DFQATT and CDR2 SNEGSKA come from the germline V gene (reference sequence). The CDR3 loop spans 15 amino acids. The CDR3 sequence: CSAREDGVSYNEQFF. The CDR3 nucleotides are TGCAGTGCCAGAGAGGACGGGGTCTCCTACAATGAGCAGTTCTTC.

The chain carries TRBV6-1 and TRBJ1-2; D is perhaps TRBD1 (6 bases). Germline loops: CDR1 MNHNS, CDR2 SASEGT. This CDR3 is 17 amino acids long. Deletions cut 2 bases from V and 5 bases from J, with 21 bases between. The CDR3 loop is CASSEKTVAGEEYGYTF. The CDR3 DNA reads as TGTGCCAGCAGTGAAAAGACGGTTGCAGGGGAAGAGTATGGCTACACCTTC.

This clonotype was counted only a few times. This rearrangement joins TRBV28 to TRBJ2-7, with D maybe TRBD2 (6 bases). Germline V gene data show CDR1 as MDHEN and CDR2 as SYDVKM. Trimming took off 8 bases at V and 3 bases at J, with 14 bases between the two ends. This CDR3 spans 13 amino acids. The CDR3 sequence is CASLGGLRYEQYF. Here the CDR3 DNA reads TGTGCCAGCCTGGGGGGACTCCGCTACGAGCAGTACTTC.

This clonotype has just a few counts. The rearrangement uses TRBV7-2 and TRBJ1-5, with unresolved D. Germline loops: CDR1 SGHTA, CDR2 FQGNSA. Trimming shortened V by 2 bases and J by 0 bases, and 11 bases separated the two germline ends. The CDR3 is 16 residues long. Here the CDR3 reads CASSLLQGSSNQPQHF. CDR3 DNA: TGTGCCAGCAGCTTATTACAAGGGAGTAGCAATCAGCCCCAGCATTTT.

This clonotype was observed a single time. The chain has TRBV12-5 and TRBJ2-2; a possible D gene is TRBD1 (5 bases). Germline V gene sequence: CDR1 LGHNT, CDR2 FRNRAP. V lost 3 bases and J lost 1, with 9 bases in between. This CDR3 spans 15 amino acids. CDR3 protein: CASGLGAMNTGELFF. The CDR3, as DNA: TGTGCTAGTGGTTTAGGGGCCATGAACACCGGGGAGCTGTTTTTT.

This rearrangement joins TRBV5-1 to TRBJ2-3; 13 bases are a match to TRBD2. The CDR3 length is 16 residues. From germline, CDR1 is SGHRS and CDR2 YFSETQ. J was trimmed by 4 bases and V by 0 bases; bases with no gene match: 2. CDR3 DNA sequence: TGCGCCAGCAGCTTGGCCGGGACTAGCGGGGCAGATACGCAGTATTTT. Translated: CASSLAGTSGADTQYF.

The chain uses TRBV20-1 and TRBJ2-3; 9 bases align to TRBD1. CDR3 length equals 14 residues. Germline loops: CDR1 DFQATT, CDR2 SNEGSKA (reference sequence). CDR3 region: CLGAGQGDGDTQYF. Written as DNA, the CDR3 is TGCCTTGGGGCGGGACAGGGAGATGGAGATACGCAGTATTTT.

This clonotype came up a few times. The chain joins TRBV10-3 to TRBJ1-2, with 7 bases that match TRBD1. V lost 0 bases and J lost 6; bases outside the gene matches: 7. The CDR3 contains 15 residues. Germline CDR1 reads ENHRY; CDR2 reads SYGVKD. This chain's CDR3 is CAISESRGTLDGYTF. The DNA of the CDR3 is TGTGCCATCAGTGAGTCCAGGGGGACTTTGGATGGCTACACCTTC.

V is TRBV5-1 and J is TRBJ2-1; TRBD2 matches 8 bases. CDR3 length equals 16 residues. The germline gives CDR1 SGHRS, CDR2 YFSETQ. With 1 base clipped from V and 3 bases from J, the junction kept 6 bases outside the gene matches. This CDR3 is CASSLHGGGIYNEQFF. CDR3 in DNA: TGCGCCAGCAGCTTGCATGGCGGGGGGATCTACAATGAGCAGTTCTTC.

This clonotype was counted ten times or more. The chain joins TRBV3-1 to TRBJ2-5; 8 bases line up with TRBD2. V was pared by 0 bases and J by 1 base, with 4 bases of the junction left unmatched. The CDR3 totals 16 residues. Germline V gives CDR1 LGHDT, CDR2 YNNKEL (reference sequence). This CDR3 is CASSQDRLASQETQYF. As DNA, the CDR3 is TGTGCCAGCAGCCAAGACAGACTAGCGTCCCAAGAGACCCAGTACTTC.

This sequence joins TRBV11-2 and TRBJ2-1; the D is unclear. Per germline, CDR1 SGHAT and CDR2 FQNNGV. V was pared by 7 bases and J by 3 bases, with 10 bases between. This CDR3 is 13 amino acids long. CDR3 nucleotides: TGTGCCAGCATCGACACACTCTACAATGAGCAGTTCTTC. Translating it yields CASIDTLYNEQFF.

This sequence joins TRBV11-2 and TRBJ2-1; possible D gene TRBD1, 5 bases. Germline assignment: CDR1 SGHAT and CDR2 FQNNGV. The CDR3 runs to 15 residues. V lost 5 bases, J lost 0 bases, and 11 bases lay in between. The CDR3 coding sequence is TGTGCCAGCAGCCACAGGTGGCTCTCCTACAATGAGCAGTTCTTC. The encoded protein is CASSHRWLSYNEQFF.